These 24 T cell receptor beta chains came from one sample sequenced in a study of tumor-infiltrating lymphocytes in primary liver carcinoma. The study co-extracted DNA and RNA from about 21-30 mg of unsorted bulk tissue. A constant-region primer served to make TCR beta cDNA from roughly 480 ng total RNA. Library construction for TCR beta comprised three nested multiplex PCR rounds performed with slightly modified ARM-PCR. A C-beta reverse primer and TRBV1-TRBV30 forward primers served in each of the first two PCR rounds, at 10 cycles apiece. TCRdb fed the multiplex PCR reads into MiXCR, producing one record per CDR3 protein. Of tens of thousands of distinct CDR3 sequences in the sample, about 68% were seen once. Sequencing was carried out using liver tumor tissue from sampling region 2. Subset in this sample: tumor region T2, inferior pole. The receptors here all came from a man in his forties with primary liver carcinoma and hepatitis B virus infection.

This clonotype was seen at least ten times. In DNA, the CDR3 is TGTGCCATCACGGCCGGGGAAGTCGGTGAGCAGTTCTTC. This translates into CAITAGEVGEQFF. This rearrangement joins TRBV10-3 to TRBJ2-1, with D tentatively TRBD2 (5 bases). This CDR3 has 13 amino acids. Germline values: CDR1 ENHRY, CDR2 SYGVKD. V lost 7 bases and J lost 9, with 16 bases in between.

Points on this clonotype: The junction shows a germline mismatch at one end, possibly a read error. The CDR3 here is CSVVHSSNIEAFF. DNA of the CDR3: TGTAGCGTTGTGCACAGTTCGAACATTGAAGCTTTCTTT. This chain connects TRBV29-1 to TRBJ1-1, with D uncertain. The CDR3 extends over 13 amino acids. The V gene's germline CDR1 is SQVTM and CDR2 ANQGSEA.

Details on this clonotype: Because the CDR3 is missing its conserved closing phenylalanine or tryptophan, this is likely a read error. This chain joins TRBV4-1 and TRBJ1-2; D gene uncertain. V was pared by 5 bases and J by 0 bases, with 7 bases between. The CDR3 sequence is 13 residues long. Germline CDR1 and CDR2: MGHRA and YSYEKL. CDR3 residues: CASSESANYGYTP. CDR3 nucleotide sequence: TGCGCCAGCAGCGAGTCAGCTAACTATGGCTACACCCCC.

A word on this clonotype: An end of the junction does not agree with germline; a read error may underlie this. This chain connects TRBV29-1 to TRBJ2-7; D not resolved. The length of the CDR3 is 11 residues. Germline assignment: CDR1 SQVTM and CDR2 ANQGSEA. CDR3 region: CKGKVAYEQYF. The CDR3 bases are TGTAAGGGAAAGGTTGCCTACGAGCAGTACTTC.

As regards this clonotype: A much larger clonotype is one base distant, so this may be a read error. The chain employs TRBV28 and TRBJ2-7; 7 positions agree with TRBD2. Germline assignment: CDR1 MDHEN and CDR2 SYDVKM. This CDR3 region has 16 residues. The CDR3 nucleotides read TGTGCCAGCAGCCTCGGGGCTAGCGGTAACCCCTACGGGCAGTACTTC. The encoded protein is CASSLGASGNPYGQYF.

The chain employs TRBV10-3 and TRBJ2-7, with 7 bases lining up with TRBD2. Trimming cost V 6 bases and J 6 bases; bases outside gene matches: 11. This CDR3 has 14 residues. Looked up from germline, CDR1 is ENHRY and CDR2 is SYGVKD. CDR3: CAISARRGKREQYF. The CDR3 coding sequence is TGTGCCATCAGCGCCAGGCGGGGGAAGCGCGAGCAGTACTTC.

In its sample, this clonotype was seen many times. The chain joins TRBV6-1 to TRBJ2-1; no definite D call. The V end was cut by 9 bases, the J end by 0 bases, with 15 bases between. The germline gives CDR1 MNHNS, CDR2 SASEGT. This CDR3 has 15 residues. CDR3 region: CASIFQVLSYNEQFF. The CDR3, as DNA: TGTGCCAGTATTTTCCAGGTCCTCTCCTACAATGAGCAGTTCTTC.

Regarding this clonotype: One end of the junction fails to match germline, which may point to a read error. J is TRBJ2-3 and V is TRBV29-1, with D perhaps TRBD2 (5 bases). Per germline, CDR1 SQVTM and CDR2 ANQGSEA. The CDR3 spans 15 residues. The CDR3 bases are TGCAGCGTTGAATTCCCTAGCTTTACCACAGATACGCGGTATTTT. It yields the protein CSVEFPSFTTDTRYF.

A note on this clonotype: The missing conserved phenylalanine or tryptophan at the end of this CDR3 makes a read error likely. This chain joins TRBV4-2 and TRBJ2-5; no firm D call. V was clipped by 4 bases and J by 0 bases, with 9 bases between them. The germline gives CDR1 LGHNA, CDR2 YNFKEQ. The CDR3 is 14 residues long. CDR3 sequence reads: CASSLAADQETQYL. CDR3 sequence (DNA): TGTGCCAGCAGCCTGGCGGCAGACCAAGAGACCCAGTACTTA.

This clonotype occurred many times. This chain uses TRBV6-6 with TRBJ2-3; possible D gene TRBD2, 5 bases. CDR3 size: 15 residues. V lost 5 bases, J lost 1 base, and 13 bases lay in between. Looked up from germline, CDR1 is MNHNY and CDR2 is SVGAGI (reference sequence). The CDR3 reads CASSPTDGGTDTQYF. CDR3 coding DNA: TGTGCCAGCAGTCCCACCGACGGGGGCACAGATACGCAGTATTTT.

This clonotype was seen once. This chain uses TRBV12-3 or TRBV12-4 with TRBJ1-6; 7 nucleotides line up with TRBD1. The CDR3 sequence is 15 residues long. The V gene end was trimmed by 5 bases and the J gene end by 6 bases; junction bases not matched to a gene: 7. The CDR3 loop reads CASSTTRGRNSPLHF. In nucleotides, the CDR3 is TGTGCCAGCAGTACCACGAGGGGGCGTAATTCACCCCTCCACTTT.

This chain links TRBV20-1 with TRBJ2-1, with D maybe TRBD2 (5 bases). The germline V gene encodes CDR1 DFQATT and CDR2 SNEGSKA (reference sequence). The CDR3 is made up of 13 amino acids. Trimming pared 2 bases from V and 9 bases from J, leaving 14 bases between. CDR3 loop: CSARRSEGGEQFF. The CDR3 bases are TGCAGTGCTAGAAGGTCAGAGGGTGGTGAGCAGTTCTTC.

Concerning this clonotype itself: The CDR3 ends on some other residue instead of the conserved phenylalanine or tryptophan, so this is likely a read error. The rearrangement uses TRBV5-1 and TRBJ2-1; D gene ambiguous. The germline CDR1 and CDR2 sequences are SGHRS and YFSETQ. The CDR3 is 13 residues long. Here the CDR3 DNA reads TGCGTCAGCAGCTTGGGCGCTTACAATGAGCAGTTCTCC. The encoded protein is CVSSLGAYNEQFS.

Note on this clonotype: An end of the junction differs from the germline gene, which may be a read error. The V call is TRBV5-6, the J call TRBJ2-7, with D possibly TRBD1 on 6 matching bases. The CDR3 spans 15 residues. CDR1 and CDR2 (germline): SGHDT, YYEEEE. In DNA, the CDR3 is TGTGTCAGCAACTCCGGACAGTCGAGTTCCTACGAGCAGTACTTC. Its translation is CVSNSGQSSSYEQYF.

This clonotype was counted only a few times. One end of the junction varies from germline; a read error may be responsible. The chain recombines TRBV11-1 with TRBJ2-7; the D call may be TRBD1 or TRBD2 (5 bases each). Germline CDR1 is SGHAT and CDR2 is FQDESV (reference sequence). CDR3 length: 15 amino acids. CDR3 nucleotide sequence: TGTGCCAGCAGCTTAGAGGGGACCGTATCCTACGATCAGTACTTC. Its translation: CASSLEGTVSYDQYF.

This clonotype was seen ten or more times. The chain uses TRBV5-1 and TRBJ2-5; TRBD1 matches 8 bases. CDR3 size: 14 residues. The V segment lost 2 bases and the J segment 4 bases; nucleotides outside the gene matches: 4. Germline-derived CDR1 and CDR2 are SGHRS and YFSETQ. CDR3 sequence: CASSFGQGGETQYF. As DNA, the CDR3 is TGCGCCAGCAGCTTCGGACAGGGCGGAGAGACCCAGTACTTC.

As concerns this clonotype: Without the conserved terminal phenylalanine or tryptophan, this CDR3 likely stems from a read error. The V call is TRBV6-5, the J call TRBJ1-1, with D possibly being TRBD1 (5 bases). Trimming shortened V by 10 bases and J by 4 bases, and 16 bases separated the two germline ends. The CDR3 consists of 13 residues. Germline CDR1 reads MNHEY; CDR2 reads SVGAGI. As DNA, the CDR3 is TGTGCCACCGTGGGAGGGGTTGGCACTGAAGCTTTCTCT. This sequence encodes CATVGGVGTEAFS.

The V gene is TRBV11-2, the J gene TRBJ2-7; 15 nucleotides line up with TRBD2. V lost 2 bases, J lost 11 bases, and 16 bases stayed unmatched. The CDR3 has 18 amino acids. Looked up from germline, CDR1 is SGHAT and CDR2 is FQNNGV. In DNA form, the CDR3 reads TGTGCCAGCAGCTTACCCGTTGGACTAGCGGGAGGGGTGTACGATAAGTACTTC. Protein product: CASSLPVGLAGGVYDKYF.

As for this clonotype: Germline and junction disagree at one end, which may indicate a read error. The chain is built from TRBV28 and TRBJ2-3; 7 bases match TRBD2. The CDR3 spans 18 residues. The germline V gene encodes CDR1 MDHEN and CDR2 SYDVKM. The CDR3 protein is CVSSQWAGEALSTDTQYF. CDR3 bases: TGTGTCAGCAGTCAATGGGCGGGAGAGGCTCTGAGCACAGATACGCAGTATTTT.

As concerns this clonotype: Without the conserved terminal phenylalanine or tryptophan, this CDR3 likely stems from a read error. The chain has TRBV19 and TRBJ2-5; D is perhaps TRBD2 (6 bases). The CDR3 contains 14 residues. Trimming removed 7 bases from V and 2 bases from J, with 14 bases in between. Germline lookup yields CDR1 LNHDA and CDR2 SQIVND (reference sequence). The CDR3, as DNA: TGTGCCAGTACTCCCCCGGGGAGGCAAGAGACCCAGTACATC. Protein product: CASTPPGRQETQYI.

This chain links TRBV11-2 with TRBJ2-7; tentative D call: TRBD1 (6 bases). There are 15 residues in the CDR3. Germline values: CDR1 SGHAT, CDR2 FQNNGV. V gave up 7 bases and J gave up 3 bases, with 19 bases separating them. Here the CDR3 reads CASNPRGYHIYEQYF. The CDR3 nucleotides read TGTGCCAGCAACCCTAGGGGGTATCATATCTACGAGCAGTACTTC.

Turning to this clonotype: One junction end does not reproduce the germline sequence, and a read error may be involved. V gene TRBV6-5 combines with J gene TRBJ2-7; TRBD1 agrees at 10 bases. Germline values: CDR1 MNHEY, CDR2 SVGAGI. This CDR3 contains 14 residues. The CDR3 loop reads CASSYSGQGGERHF. The CDR3 nucleotides are TGTGCCAGCAGTTACTCTGGACAGGGGGGCGAACGGCACTTC.

This clonotype was observed a single time. Sequence at one end of the junction differs from germline and may be a read error. The chain is built from TRBV7-9 and TRBJ2-2; 7 bases match TRBD2. This CDR3 has 12 residues. Germline V gene data show CDR1 as SEHNR and CDR2 as FQNEAQ (reference sequence). The CDR3 sequence is CDSSFNSGEPFF. CDR3 DNA sequence: TGTGACAGCAGCTTTAACAGCGGGGAGCCGTTTTTT.

With respect to this clonotype: Lacking the conserved final phenylalanine or tryptophan, this CDR3 likely reflects a read error. Because the CDR3's place on the DNA is in doubt, the DNA is left out and the CDR3 is given as listed by TCRdb. The chain carries TRBV6-1 and TRBJ1-4. The CDR3 totals 13 residues, both ends included. CDR1 and CDR2 (germline): MNHNS, SASEGT. The chain's CDR3 is CASRKREREKLFY.